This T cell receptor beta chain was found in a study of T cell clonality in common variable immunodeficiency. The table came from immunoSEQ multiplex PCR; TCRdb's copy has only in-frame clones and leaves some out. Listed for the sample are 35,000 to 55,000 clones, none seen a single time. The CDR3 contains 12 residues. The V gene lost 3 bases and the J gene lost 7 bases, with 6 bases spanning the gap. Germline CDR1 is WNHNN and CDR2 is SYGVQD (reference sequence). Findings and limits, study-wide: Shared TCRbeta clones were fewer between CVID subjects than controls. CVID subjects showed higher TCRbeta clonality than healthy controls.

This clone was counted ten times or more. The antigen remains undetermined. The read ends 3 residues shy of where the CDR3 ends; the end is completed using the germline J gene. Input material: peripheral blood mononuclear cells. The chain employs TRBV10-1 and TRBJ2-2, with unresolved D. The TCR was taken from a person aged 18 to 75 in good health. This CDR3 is CASSDLNGELFF. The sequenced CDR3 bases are TGCGCCAGCAGTGATTTAAACGGGGAG.